Below are 8 T cell receptor beta chains sequenced from a single sample in a study of Tregs in tolerant kidney transplant recipients. Recipient PBMCs carried a CFSE label and met irradiated graft donor PBMCs for five to seven days before FACS sorting. The antigens of these receptors remain unknown. Repertoires were generated with immunoSEQ multiplex PCR, while TCRdb's copy carries only in-frame clones and drops some. This sample's table reports about 2,000 clones. The sample here was CD4+ T cells from blood cultured with allogeneic cells, taken before the transplant. These receptors were taken from a human patient who received a combined kidney and bone marrow transplant.

This clone is deemed medium-sized by its frequency. The read falls 3 residues short of the CDR3 end, and the missing part is taken from the germline J gene. The V gene is TRBV5-4, the J gene TRBJ2-2; 10 nucleotides line up with TRBD2. J was trimmed by 7 bases and V by 3 bases; bases with no gene match: 9. The CDR3 has 16 amino acids. From germline, CDR1 is SGHNT and CDR2 YYREEE (reference sequence). The DNA read from the CDR3 is TGTGCCAGCAGCTCTCGACTAGCGGGCTGGATCGGGGAG. This translates into CASSSRLAGWIGE. The whole CDR3 is CASSSRLAGWIGELFF.

On this clone: Read coverage stops 3 residues before the CDR3 terminus; the germline J gene supplies the remainder. The chain recombines TRBV29-1 with TRBJ2-5; 11 nucleotides agree with TRBD2. The CDR3 totals 13 residues. CDR1 and CDR2 from the germline V gene are SQVTM and ANQGSEA. CDR3 protein: CRGSGGGRETQYF. The CDR3 DNA, read in part, is TGCAGAGGTAGCGGGGGGGGGCGGGAGACC. The full variable domain, rest sourced from reference TRBV29-1 and TRBJ2-5, is SAVISQKPSRDICQRGTSLTIQCQVDSQVTMMFWYRQQPGQSLTLIATANQGSEATYESGFVIDKFPISRPNLTFSTLTVSNMSPEDSSIYLCRGSGGGRETQYFGPGTRLLVL.

This clone shows up as medium-sized by frequency. The read ends 3 residues early relative to the CDR3; the germline J gene fills the gap. The gene calls are TRBV20-1 and TRBJ2-2; no reliable D call. Trimming removed 3 bases at V and 0 bases at J, with 11 bases between. Germline V gene data show CDR1 as DFQATT and CDR2 as SNEGSKA (reference sequence). The CDR3 is made up of 15 amino acids. The part of the CDR3 DNA that was read is TGCAGTGCTAGTCTCCCCCTAGCGAACACCGGGGAG. Translated: CSASLPLANTGE. The full CDR3 protein is CSASLPLANTGELFF.

This clone shows up as medium-sized by frequency. Coverage ceases 3 residues before the CDR3 finishes, and the germline J gene fills in the end. The genes are TRBV29-1 and TRBJ1-2; D uncertain. Trimming stripped 2 bases from V and 5 bases from J, with 9 bases between. Germline V gene lookup returns CDR1 SQVTM and CDR2 ANQGSEA. The CDR3 length is 12 residues. The CDR3 reads CSVESNSYGYTF. The covered CDR3 bases are TGCAGCGTTGAATCCAACAGTTATGGC.

This clone counts as medium-sized by frequency. The CDR3 is cut off 3 residues early in the read; its end comes from the germline J gene. This chain uses TRBV6-1 with TRBJ1-5, with D perhaps TRBD1 (5 bases). The CDR3 has 14 residues. Trimming cost V 2 bases and J 7 bases, with 12 bases left between them. Germline-derived CDR1 and CDR2 are MNHNS and SASEGT. The part of the CDR3 DNA that was read is TGTGCCAGCAGTGAACAGGGATGGGGACAGCCC. Protein: CASSEQGWGQP. From start to end, the CDR3 is CASSEQGWGQPQHF.

Note on this clone: Read coverage stops 3 residues before the CDR3 terminus; the germline J gene supplies the remainder. V is TRBV30 and J is TRBJ1-6, with 7 bases identical to TRBD1. Looked up from germline, CDR1 is GTSNPN and CDR2 is SVGIG (reference sequence). The trim removed 3 bases at V and 7 bases at J, leaving 12 bases unmatched. The CDR3 consists of 16 residues. The covered CDR3 bases are TGTGCCTGGAGACATAGTACAGGGGCGCGCAATTCACCC. Translated, it gives CAWRHSTGARNSP. The entire CDR3 protein is CAWRHSTGARNSPLHF.

In terms of frequency, this clone is medium-sized. With the read ending 3 residues before the CDR3 end, the germline J gene is used to fill in that end. The chain combines TRBV12-3 or TRBV12-4 with TRBJ2-7, with D uncertain. The CDR3 is 13 amino acids. Trimming stripped 5 bases from V and 2 bases from J, with 10 bases between. The sequenced CDR3 bases are TGTGCCAGCAGTGCACCCACTCCCTACGAG. Protein product: CASSAPTPYE. The full CDR3 protein reads CASSAPTPYEQYF.

This clone shows up as medium-sized by frequency. The missing CDR3 end, 3 residues past where the read stops, is filled in from the germline J gene. The genes are TRBV20-1 and TRBJ2-3; TRBD2 aligns across 14 bases. The CDR3 has 17 amino acids. The germline V gene has CDR1 DFQATT and CDR2 SNEGSKA (reference sequence). V dropped 2 bases and J dropped 6; count of bases not matched to a gene: 10. This CDR3 is CSARPGTSGGAVDTQYF. CDR3 bases read: TGCAGTGCTAGACCCGGGACTAGCGGGGGAGCCGTGGATACG.